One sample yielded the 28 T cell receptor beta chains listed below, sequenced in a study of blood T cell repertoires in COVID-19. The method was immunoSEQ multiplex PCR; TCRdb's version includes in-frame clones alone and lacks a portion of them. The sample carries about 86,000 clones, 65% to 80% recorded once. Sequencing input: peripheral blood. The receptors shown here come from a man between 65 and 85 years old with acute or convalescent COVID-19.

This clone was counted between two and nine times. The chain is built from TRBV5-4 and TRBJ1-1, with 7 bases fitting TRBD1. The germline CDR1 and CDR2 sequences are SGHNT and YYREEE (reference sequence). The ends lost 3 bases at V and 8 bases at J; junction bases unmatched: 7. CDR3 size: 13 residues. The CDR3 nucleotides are TGTGCCAGCAGCTCGACAGGGCGCATGGAAGCTTTCTTT. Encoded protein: CASSSTGRMEAFF.

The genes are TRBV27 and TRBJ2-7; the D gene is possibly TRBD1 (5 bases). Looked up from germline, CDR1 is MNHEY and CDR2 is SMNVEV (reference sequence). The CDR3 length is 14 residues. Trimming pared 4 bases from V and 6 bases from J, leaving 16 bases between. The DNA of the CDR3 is TGTGCCAGCAGTTACAAGGCCAGGGCCACCGAGCAGTACTTC. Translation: CASSYKARATEQYF.

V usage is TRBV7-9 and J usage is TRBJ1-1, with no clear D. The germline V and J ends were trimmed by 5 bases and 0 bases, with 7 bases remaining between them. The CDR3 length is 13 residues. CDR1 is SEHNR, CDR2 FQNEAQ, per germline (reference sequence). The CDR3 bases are TGTGCCAGCAGCCTTAGTATGAACACTGAAGCTTTCTTT. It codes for CASSLSMNTEAFF.

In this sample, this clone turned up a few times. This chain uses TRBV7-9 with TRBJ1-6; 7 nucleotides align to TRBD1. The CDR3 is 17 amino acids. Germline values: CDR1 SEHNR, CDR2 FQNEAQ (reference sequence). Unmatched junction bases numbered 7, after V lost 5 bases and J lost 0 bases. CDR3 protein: CASSIGGQSSYNSPLHF. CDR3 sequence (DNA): TGTGCCAGCAGCATTGGGGGACAGAGCTCCTATAATTCACCCCTCCACTTT.

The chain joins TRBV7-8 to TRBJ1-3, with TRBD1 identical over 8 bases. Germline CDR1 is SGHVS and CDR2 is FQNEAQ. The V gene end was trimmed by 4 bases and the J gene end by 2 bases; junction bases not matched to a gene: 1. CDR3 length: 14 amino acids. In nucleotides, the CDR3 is TGTGCCAGCAGCTCGACAGGGGCTGGAAACACCATATATTTT. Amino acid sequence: CASSSTGAGNTIYF.

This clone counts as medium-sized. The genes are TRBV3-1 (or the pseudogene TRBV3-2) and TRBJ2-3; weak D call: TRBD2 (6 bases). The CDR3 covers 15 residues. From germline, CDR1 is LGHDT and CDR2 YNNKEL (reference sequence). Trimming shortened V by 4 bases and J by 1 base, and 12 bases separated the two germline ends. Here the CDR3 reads CASSPLRGGTDTQYF. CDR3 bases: TGTGCCAGCAGCCCCCTGCGGGGAGGCACAGATACGCAGTATTTT.

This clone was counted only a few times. CDR3 sequence (DNA): TGTGCCAGCAGTGGAGGGCAGGCATCTATCGACACCATATATTTT. Amino acids: CASSGGQASIDTIYF. V and J are TRBV2 and TRBJ1-3; D gene unclear. The CDR3 loop spans 15 amino acids. V was pared by 4 bases and J by 8 bases, with 18 bases between. Germline CDR1 reads SNHLY; CDR2 reads FYNNEI.

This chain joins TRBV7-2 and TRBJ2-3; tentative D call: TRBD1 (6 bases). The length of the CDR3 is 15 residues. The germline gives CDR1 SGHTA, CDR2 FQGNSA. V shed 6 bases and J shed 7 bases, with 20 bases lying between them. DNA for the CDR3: TGTGCCAGCAGAAAGACACAGGGTGGTGGTAATACGCAGTATTTT. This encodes CASRKTQGGGNTQYF.

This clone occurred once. CDR3 amino acids: CAINLDRGDGYTF. CDR3 in DNA: TGTGCCATCAACCTGGACAGGGGAGACGGCTACACCTTC. V gene TRBV10-3 combines with J gene TRBJ1-2; 9 bases match TRBD1. Trimming took 7 bases from V and 8 from J; bases not matched to a gene: 8. CDR3 length: 13 amino acids. Germline-derived CDR1 and CDR2 are ENHRY and SYGVKD.

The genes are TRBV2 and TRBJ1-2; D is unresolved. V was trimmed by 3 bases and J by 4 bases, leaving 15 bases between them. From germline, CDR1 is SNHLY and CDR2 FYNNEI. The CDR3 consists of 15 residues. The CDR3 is CASSEEGRNPYGYTF. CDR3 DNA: TGTGCCAGCAGTGAGGAGGGCCGAAACCCCTATGGCTACACCTTC.

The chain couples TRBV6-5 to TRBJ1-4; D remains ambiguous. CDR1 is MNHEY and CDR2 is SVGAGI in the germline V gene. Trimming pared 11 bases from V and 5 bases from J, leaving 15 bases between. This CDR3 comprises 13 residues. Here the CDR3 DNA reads TGTGCCTCTAGAGAACGGTTAAATGAAAAACTGTTTTTT. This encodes CASRERLNEKLFF.

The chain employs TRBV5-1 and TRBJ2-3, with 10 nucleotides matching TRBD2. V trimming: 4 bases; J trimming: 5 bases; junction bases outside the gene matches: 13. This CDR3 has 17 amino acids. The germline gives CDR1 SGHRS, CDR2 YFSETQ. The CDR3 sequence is CASSPWASGGRQDTQYF. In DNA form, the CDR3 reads TGCGCCAGCAGCCCATGGGCTAGCGGGGGCCGACAAGATACGCAGTATTTT.

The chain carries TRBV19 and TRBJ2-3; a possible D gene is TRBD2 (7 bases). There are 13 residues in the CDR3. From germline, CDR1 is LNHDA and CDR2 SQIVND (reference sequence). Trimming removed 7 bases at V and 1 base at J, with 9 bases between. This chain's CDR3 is CASIGGGTDTQYF. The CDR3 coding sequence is TGTGCCAGTATAGGGGGGGGCACAGATACGCAGTATTTT.

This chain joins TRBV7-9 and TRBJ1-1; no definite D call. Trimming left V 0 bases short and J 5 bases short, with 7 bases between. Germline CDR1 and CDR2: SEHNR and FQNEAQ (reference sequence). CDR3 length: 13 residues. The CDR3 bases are TGTGCCAGCAGCTTAGCGCCGGGGACTGAAGCTTTCTTT. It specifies CASSLAPGTEAFF.

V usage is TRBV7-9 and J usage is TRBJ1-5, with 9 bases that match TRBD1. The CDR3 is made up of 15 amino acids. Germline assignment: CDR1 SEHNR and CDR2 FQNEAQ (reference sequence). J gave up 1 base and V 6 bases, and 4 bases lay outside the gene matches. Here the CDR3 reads CASSTGGRSNQPQHF. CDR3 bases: TGTGCCAGCAGTACAGGGGGCAGAAGCAATCAGCCCCAGCATTTT.

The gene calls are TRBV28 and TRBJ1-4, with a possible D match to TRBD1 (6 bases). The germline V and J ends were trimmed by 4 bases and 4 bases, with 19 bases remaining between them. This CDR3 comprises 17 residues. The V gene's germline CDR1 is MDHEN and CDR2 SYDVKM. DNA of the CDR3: TGTGCCAGCAGTTATGGGGGGGGGCCCCGGGATAATGAAAAACTGTTTTTT. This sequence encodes CASSYGGGPRDNEKLFF.

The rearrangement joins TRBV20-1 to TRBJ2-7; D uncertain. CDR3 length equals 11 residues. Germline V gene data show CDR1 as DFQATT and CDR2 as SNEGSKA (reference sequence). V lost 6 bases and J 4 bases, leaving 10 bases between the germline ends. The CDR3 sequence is CSANAAYEQYF. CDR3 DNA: TGCAGTGCAAATGCAGCGTACGAGCAGTACTTC.

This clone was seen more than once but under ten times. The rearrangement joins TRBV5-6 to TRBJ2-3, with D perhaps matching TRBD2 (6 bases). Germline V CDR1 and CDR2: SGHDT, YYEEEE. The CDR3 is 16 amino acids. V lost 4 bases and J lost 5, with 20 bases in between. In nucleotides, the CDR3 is TGTGCCAGCAGCAGAGAGCTAGGAGGGGAAAGAGATACGCAGTATTTT. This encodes CASSRELGGERDTQYF.

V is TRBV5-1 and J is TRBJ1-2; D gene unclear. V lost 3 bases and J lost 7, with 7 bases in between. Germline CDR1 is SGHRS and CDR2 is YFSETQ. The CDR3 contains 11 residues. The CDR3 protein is CASSSVGGYTF. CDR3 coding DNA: TGCGCCAGCAGCTCGGTCGGTGGCTACACCTTC.

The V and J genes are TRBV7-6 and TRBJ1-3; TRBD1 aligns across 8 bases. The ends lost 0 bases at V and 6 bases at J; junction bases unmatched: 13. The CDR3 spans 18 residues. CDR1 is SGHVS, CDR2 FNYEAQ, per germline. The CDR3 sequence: CASSLAPFQGANPNTIYF. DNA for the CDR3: TGTGCCAGCAGCTTAGCCCCCTTCCAGGGGGCGAATCCAAACACCATATATTTT. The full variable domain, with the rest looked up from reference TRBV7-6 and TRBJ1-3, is GAGVSQSPRYKVTKRGQDVALRCDPISGHVSLYWYRQALGQGPEFLTYFNYEAQQDKSGLPNDRFSAERPEGSISTLTIQRTEQRDSAMYRCASSLAPFQGANPNTIYFGEGSWLTVV.

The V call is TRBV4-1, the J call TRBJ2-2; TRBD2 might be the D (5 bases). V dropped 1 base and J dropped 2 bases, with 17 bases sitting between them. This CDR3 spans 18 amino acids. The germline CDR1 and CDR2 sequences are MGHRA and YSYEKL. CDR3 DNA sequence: TGCGCCAGCAGCCAAGGGATTGATTTGGGGAGAAACACCGGGGAGCTGTTTTTT. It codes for CASSQGIDLGRNTGELFF.

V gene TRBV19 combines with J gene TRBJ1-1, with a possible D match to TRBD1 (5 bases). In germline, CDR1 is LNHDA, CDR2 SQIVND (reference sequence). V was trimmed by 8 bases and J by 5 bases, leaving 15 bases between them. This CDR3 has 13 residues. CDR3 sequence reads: CASWGRAGTEAFF. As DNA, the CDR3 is TGTGCCAGTTGGGGCAGGGCGGGGACTGAAGCTTTCTTT.

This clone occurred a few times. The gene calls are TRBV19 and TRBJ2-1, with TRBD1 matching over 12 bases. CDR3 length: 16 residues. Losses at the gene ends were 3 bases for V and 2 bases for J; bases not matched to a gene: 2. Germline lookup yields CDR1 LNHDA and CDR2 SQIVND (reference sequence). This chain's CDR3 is CASSIGTGGAYNEQFF. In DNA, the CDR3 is TGTGCCAGTAGTATTGGGACAGGGGGCGCCTACAATGAGCAGTTCTTC.

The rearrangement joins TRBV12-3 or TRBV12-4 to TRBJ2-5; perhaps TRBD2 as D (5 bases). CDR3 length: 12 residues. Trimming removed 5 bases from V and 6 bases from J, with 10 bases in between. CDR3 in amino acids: CASSRRDQTQYF. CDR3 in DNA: TGTGCCAGCAGTCGCCGGGATCAGACCCAGTACTTC.

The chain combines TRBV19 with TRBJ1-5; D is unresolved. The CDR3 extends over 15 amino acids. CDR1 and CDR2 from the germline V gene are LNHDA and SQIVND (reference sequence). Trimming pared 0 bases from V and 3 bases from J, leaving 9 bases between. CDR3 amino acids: CASSIDEGINQPQHF. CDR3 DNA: TGTGCCAGTAGTATAGACGAGGGAATCAATCAGCCCCAGCATTTT.

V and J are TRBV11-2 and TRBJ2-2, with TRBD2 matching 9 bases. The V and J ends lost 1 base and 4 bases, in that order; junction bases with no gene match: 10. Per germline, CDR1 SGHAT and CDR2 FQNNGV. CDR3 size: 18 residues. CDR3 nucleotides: TGTGCCAGCAGCTTAGCGATTGTGGCGGGGGGGCCCACCGGGGAGCTGTTTTTT. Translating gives CASSLAIVAGGPTGELFF.

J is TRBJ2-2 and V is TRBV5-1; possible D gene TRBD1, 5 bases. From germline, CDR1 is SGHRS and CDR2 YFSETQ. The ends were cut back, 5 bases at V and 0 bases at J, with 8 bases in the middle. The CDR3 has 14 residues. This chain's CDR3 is CASSSTANTGELFF. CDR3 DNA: TGCGCCAGCAGTTCGACAGCGAACACCGGGGAGCTGTTTTTT.

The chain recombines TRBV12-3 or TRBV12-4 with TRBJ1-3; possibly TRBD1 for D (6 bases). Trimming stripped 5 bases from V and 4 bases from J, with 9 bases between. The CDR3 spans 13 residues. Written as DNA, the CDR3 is TGTGCCAGCAGTCCTCAGGGGGGAAACACCATATATTTT. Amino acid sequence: CASSPQGGNTIYF.